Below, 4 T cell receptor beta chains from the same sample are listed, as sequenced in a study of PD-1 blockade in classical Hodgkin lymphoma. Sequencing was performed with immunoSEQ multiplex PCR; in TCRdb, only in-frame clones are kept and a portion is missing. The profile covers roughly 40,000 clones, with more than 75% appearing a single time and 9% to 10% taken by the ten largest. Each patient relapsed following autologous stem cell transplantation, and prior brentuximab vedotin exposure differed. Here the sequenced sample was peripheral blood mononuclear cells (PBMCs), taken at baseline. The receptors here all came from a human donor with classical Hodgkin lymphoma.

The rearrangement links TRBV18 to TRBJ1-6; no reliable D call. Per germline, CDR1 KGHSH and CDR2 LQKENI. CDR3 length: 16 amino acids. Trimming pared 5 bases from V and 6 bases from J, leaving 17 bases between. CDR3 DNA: TGTGCCAGCTCAAGTCAACCCAGCTCTCTTAATTCACCCCTCCACTTT. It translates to CASSSQPSSLNSPLHF.

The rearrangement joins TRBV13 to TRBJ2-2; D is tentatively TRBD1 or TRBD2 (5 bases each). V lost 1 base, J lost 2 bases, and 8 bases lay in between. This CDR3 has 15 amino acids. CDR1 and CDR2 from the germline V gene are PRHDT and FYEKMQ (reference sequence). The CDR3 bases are TGTGCCAGCAGCTTAGAGGGACCTAACACCGGGGAGCTGTTTTTT. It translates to CASSLEGPNTGELFF.

The CDR3 DNA reads as TGTGCCAGCAGCTTAGCGGGAGGGCGAGGGAATACGCAGTATTTT. Translated, it gives CASSLAGGRGNTQYF. The chain has TRBV7-3 and TRBJ2-3, with 9 bases matching TRBD2. The germline gives CDR1 SGHTA, CDR2 FQGTGA. V lost 2 bases and J lost 7; bases outside the gene matches: 7. This CDR3 is 15 amino acids long.

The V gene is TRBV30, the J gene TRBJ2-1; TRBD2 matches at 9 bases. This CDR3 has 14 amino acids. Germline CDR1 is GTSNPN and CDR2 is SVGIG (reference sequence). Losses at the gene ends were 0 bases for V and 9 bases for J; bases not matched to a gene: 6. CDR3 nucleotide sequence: TGTGCCTGGAGTGTGCTAGCGGGATTTGGTGAGCAGTTCTTC. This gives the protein CAWSVLAGFGEQFF.